The rows below give T cell receptor beta chains drawn from one sample of a study of T-cell memory formation after mild COVID-19. TCRdb processed the 5' RACE reads anew with MiXCR; each CDR3 protein has one entry. The sample has about 210,000 distinct CDR3 sequences; about 10% are singletons. Material for sequencing was PBMCs or a T cell subset sorted from them (not recorded which). Source of these receptors: a man between 18 and 29 years old who had mild COVID-19 (a few samples of this study predate the infection). Cell type and time point are not known. CDR3s include the opening cysteine and the closing phenylalanine or tryptophan. Each record gives: CDR3 length, V gene, D gene, clone size, J gene, CDR3 DNA, CDR3 protein. A D gene is named only where the DNA matches it firmly. Not all rows give a size; the values are once, few, many and, for expanded clones, a class.

cdr3_length: 14; v_call: TRBV3-1; d_call: NA; clone_size: few; j_call: TRBJ1-3; cdr3_nt: TGTGCCAGCACCCCAGGGTTCACTGGAAACACCACATATTTT; cdr3_aa: CASTPGFTGNTTYF
cdr3_length: 15; v_call: TRBV9; d_call: NA; clone_size: NA; j_call: TRBJ1-3; cdr3_nt: TGTGCCAGCAGCCCGGCGACGGGCTCTGGAAACACCATATATTTT; cdr3_aa: CASSPATGSGNTIYF
cdr3_length: 14; v_call: TRBV12-3/TRBV12-4; d_call: TRBD2; clone_size: NA; j_call: TRBJ2-1; cdr3_nt: TGTGCCAGCAGTTTAGACGCTAGCGGGGGGGAGCAGTTCTTC; cdr3_aa: CASSLDASGGEQFF
cdr3_length: 12; v_call: TRBV12-3/TRBV12-4; d_call: NA; clone_size: few; j_call: TRBJ2-7; cdr3_nt: TGTGCCAGCAGTTTTGGCCCCGGCGAGCAGTACTTC; cdr3_aa: CASSFGPGEQYF
cdr3_length: 16; v_call: TRBV7-2; d_call: NA; clone_size: few; j_call: TRBJ1-3; cdr3_nt: TGTGCCAGCGACCTTAATTTGGGGAGCTCTGGAAACACCATATATTTT; cdr3_aa: CASDLNLGSSGNTIYF
cdr3_length: 16; v_call: TRBV12-3/TRBV12-4; d_call: NA; clone_size: few; j_call: TRBJ1-4; cdr3_nt: TGTGCCAGCAGTTCTGTATCGGCAGGGGATAATGAAAAACTGTTTTTT; cdr3_aa: CASSSVSAGDNEKLFF
cdr3_length: 13; v_call: TRBV19; d_call: TRBD1; clone_size: NA; j_call: TRBJ1-2; cdr3_nt: TGTGCCAGCAGGGACAGCTGGAACTATGGCTACACCTTC; cdr3_aa: CASRDSWNYGYTF
cdr3_length: 15; v_call: TRBV5-8; d_call: NA; clone_size: NA; j_call: TRBJ1-5; cdr3_nt: TGTGCCAGCAGCTTGTACAGATATAGCAATCAGCCCCAGCATTTT; cdr3_aa: CASSLYRYSNQPQHF
cdr3_length: 13; v_call: TRBV7-2; d_call: NA; clone_size: many; j_call: TRBJ2-7; cdr3_nt: TGTGCCAGCAGCTTAGTGGGGGAATACGAGCAGTACTTC; cdr3_aa: CASSLVGEYEQYF
cdr3_length: 15; v_call: TRBV5-1; d_call: NA; clone_size: many; j_call: TRBJ2-2; cdr3_nt: TGCGCCAGCAGCTTAGGGGTTCCGAACACCGGGGAGCTGTTTTTT; cdr3_aa: CASSLGVPNTGELFF
cdr3_length: 13; v_call: TRBV14; d_call: NA; clone_size: few; j_call: TRBJ2-2; cdr3_nt: TGTGCCAGCAGCCGACAGACACACGGGGAGCTGTTTTTT; cdr3_aa: CASSRQTHGELFF
cdr3_length: 15; v_call: TRBV4-1; d_call: TRBD1; clone_size: many; j_call: TRBJ2-2; cdr3_nt: TGCGCCAGCAACCTACCCGGGACAGCGACCGGGGAGCTGTTTTTT; cdr3_aa: CASNLPGTATGELFF
cdr3_length: 13; v_call: TRBV7-9; d_call: NA; clone_size: NA; j_call: TRBJ1-1; cdr3_nt: TGTGCCAGCAGCTTAGGACAGGCTCTGGGGGCTTTCTTT; cdr3_aa: CASSLGQALGAFF
cdr3_length: 14; v_call: TRBV12-3/TRBV12-4; d_call: NA; clone_size: few; j_call: TRBJ2-3; cdr3_nt: TGTGCCAGCAGTTTAAACCTAGCCCCAGATACGCAGTATTTT; cdr3_aa: CASSLNLAPDTQYF
cdr3_length: 13; v_call: TRBV10-3; d_call: NA; clone_size: NA; j_call: TRBJ1-6; cdr3_nt: TGTGCCACCGCACGGGACGGAGACTCACCCCTCCACTTT; cdr3_aa: CATARDGDSPLHF
cdr3_length: 16; v_call: TRBV11-2; d_call: TRBD1; clone_size: few; j_call: TRBJ2-2; cdr3_nt: TGTGCCAGCAGCCCCCACCCAGGGGGCTCGAGCGGGGAGCTGTTTTTT; cdr3_aa: CASSPHPGGSSGELFF
cdr3_length: 16; v_call: TRBV7-2; d_call: NA; clone_size: few; j_call: TRBJ2-2; cdr3_nt: TGTGCCAGCAGATACCCAAGTGCGGGGTCGGCCGGGGAGCTGTTTTTT; cdr3_aa: CASRYPSAGSAGELFF
cdr3_length: 15; v_call: TRBV27; d_call: NA; clone_size: NA; j_call: TRBJ2-7; cdr3_nt: TGTGCCAGCAGTTTATCAGGCAGGTTCTCCTACGAGCAGTACTTC; cdr3_aa: CASSLSGRFSYEQYF
cdr3_length: 13; v_call: TRBV15; d_call: NA; clone_size: few; j_call: TRBJ1-2; cdr3_nt: TGTGCCACCAGCAGAGACCGCCCCTATGGCTACACCTTC; cdr3_aa: CATSRDRPYGYTF
cdr3_length: 13; v_call: TRBV6-5; d_call: NA; clone_size: few; j_call: TRBJ1-2; cdr3_nt: TGTGCCAGCAGTTACTTCAGGGGTCATGGCTACACCTTC; cdr3_aa: CASSYFRGHGYTF
cdr3_length: 14; v_call: TRBV10-3; d_call: TRBD2; clone_size: NA; j_call: TRBJ2-1; cdr3_nt: TGTGCCATCAGCACTAGCGGGGGAGACAATGAGCAGTTCTTC; cdr3_aa: CAISTSGGDNEQFF
cdr3_length: 14; v_call: TRBV12-3/TRBV12-4; d_call: NA; clone_size: NA; j_call: TRBJ1-2; cdr3_nt: TGTGCCAGCAAACCCTCCGGGTCGCCCCTTCTACTCACCTTC; cdr3_aa: CASKPSGSPLLLTF
cdr3_length: 11; v_call: TRBV20-1; d_call: NA; clone_size: few; j_call: TRBJ1-2; cdr3_nt: TGCAGTGCTATCGGTCCGGGAGGCTACACCTTC; cdr3_aa: CSAIGPGGYTF
cdr3_length: 13; v_call: TRBV29-1; d_call: NA; clone_size: few; j_call: TRBJ2-5; cdr3_nt: TGCAGCGTTGAAGATCCCGCAGGAGAGACCCAGTACTTC; cdr3_aa: CSVEDPAGETQYF
cdr3_length: 16; v_call: TRBV14; d_call: NA; clone_size: NA; j_call: TRBJ1-1; cdr3_nt: TGTGCCAGCAGCCAAGCCCCGACACTTGTGAACACTGAAGCTTTCTTT; cdr3_aa: CASSQAPTLVNTEAFF
cdr3_length: 17; v_call: TRBV28; d_call: NA; clone_size: many; j_call: TRBJ2-6; cdr3_nt: TGTGCCAGCAGTACATCATGGGCAGACTCTGGGGCCAACGTCCTGACTTTC; cdr3_aa: CASSTSWADSGANVLTF
cdr3_length: 14; v_call: TRBV6-5; d_call: TRBD1; clone_size: NA; j_call: TRBJ1-1; cdr3_nt: TGTGCCAGCAGTCCCCTAGGGGGCTACGCTGAAGCTTTCTTT; cdr3_aa: CASSPLGGYAEAFF
cdr3_length: 15; v_call: TRBV20-1; d_call: NA; clone_size: many; j_call: TRBJ2-4; cdr3_nt: TGCAGTGCTGGGCCCCAAGCGACAGCCAAAAACATTCAGTACTTC; cdr3_aa: CSAGPQATAKNIQYF
cdr3_length: 13; v_call: TRBV6-6; d_call: NA; clone_size: NA; j_call: TRBJ2-3; cdr3_nt: TGTGCCAGCAGCAGGGGTAACTCAGATACGCAGTATTTT; cdr3_aa: CASSRGNSDTQYF
cdr3_length: 14; v_call: TRBV25-1; d_call: TRBD1; clone_size: few; j_call: TRBJ1-6; cdr3_nt: TGTGCCAGCAGTGGGGACAGCTATAATTCACCCCTCCACTTT; cdr3_aa: CASSGDSYNSPLHF
cdr3_length: 13; v_call: TRBV5-1; d_call: NA; clone_size: NA; j_call: TRBJ1-1; cdr3_nt: TGCGCCAGCAGCACGGACGGATTCACTGAAGCTTTCTTT; cdr3_aa: CASSTDGFTEAFF
cdr3_length: 14; v_call: TRBV7-2; d_call: NA; clone_size: NA; j_call: TRBJ2-5; cdr3_nt: TGTGCCAGCAGCCTCCGGGACGGGCAAGAGACCCAGTACTTC; cdr3_aa: CASSLRDGQETQYF
cdr3_length: 16; v_call: TRBV27; d_call: TRBD1; clone_size: many; j_call: TRBJ2-3; cdr3_nt: TGTGCCAGCAGTAAAGCGGGACAGGGACGTCAATATACGCAGTATTTT; cdr3_aa: CASSKAGQGRQYTQYF
cdr3_length: 19; v_call: TRBV30; d_call: TRBD2; clone_size: few; j_call: TRBJ2-1; cdr3_nt: TGTGCCTGTCATGGATATAGCGGGGCCGTTTCATTATCCTACAATGAGCAGTTCTTC; cdr3_aa: CACHGYSGAVSLSYNEQFF
cdr3_length: 15; v_call: TRBV7-9; d_call: TRBD2; clone_size: few; j_call: TRBJ2-1; cdr3_nt: TGTGCCGGCAGCTCCGCGGGACTAGCGGGGGGGATCGGGTTCTTC; cdr3_aa: CAGSSAGLAGGIGFF
cdr3_length: 13; v_call: TRBV12-3/TRBV12-4; d_call: TRBD1; clone_size: few; j_call: TRBJ1-1; cdr3_nt: TGTGCCAGCAGGCGGGACAGTCGGACTGAAGCTTTCTTT; cdr3_aa: CASRRDSRTEAFF
cdr3_length: 14; v_call: TRBV12-3/TRBV12-4; d_call: TRBD1; clone_size: few; j_call: TRBJ1-4; cdr3_nt: TGTGCCAGCAGCCGGGACAGGGGTTTCGAAAAACTGTTTTTT; cdr3_aa: CASSRDRGFEKLFF
cdr3_length: 12; v_call: TRBV27; d_call: NA; clone_size: NA; j_call: TRBJ2-2; cdr3_nt: TGTGCCAGCAGTATGGACTACGGGGAGCTGTTTTTT; cdr3_aa: CASSMDYGELFF
cdr3_length: 14; v_call: TRBV20-1; d_call: NA; clone_size: many; j_call: TRBJ1-3; cdr3_nt: TGCAGTGCGAAGGACGTAAGCTCTGGAAACACCATATATTTT; cdr3_aa: CSAKDVSSGNTIYF
cdr3_length: 14; v_call: TRBV6-6; d_call: NA; clone_size: NA; j_call: TRBJ1-5; cdr3_nt: TGTGCCAGCAGCCCGGGGAGGGGCCCTCGGCCCCAGCATTTT; cdr3_aa: CASSPGRGPRPQHF
cdr3_length: 14; v_call: TRBV3-1; d_call: NA; clone_size: NA; j_call: TRBJ2-1; cdr3_nt: TGTGCCAGCAGCCCAAGGGCGGAAGGCGGTGAGCAGTTCTTC; cdr3_aa: CASSPRAEGGEQFF
cdr3_length: 15; v_call: TRBV5-1; d_call: TRBD2; clone_size: many; j_call: TRBJ2-7; cdr3_nt: TGCGCCAGCAGCTTTACGGGACTACGAAGCTACGAGCAGTACTTC; cdr3_aa: CASSFTGLRSYEQYF
cdr3_length: 15; v_call: TRBV6-5; d_call: TRBD1; clone_size: NA; j_call: TRBJ1-1; cdr3_nt: TGTGCCAGCAGTTACGTTGCAGGGGGCAGGACTGAAGCTTTCTTT; cdr3_aa: CASSYVAGGRTEAFF
cdr3_length: 14; v_call: TRBV28; d_call: TRBD1; clone_size: NA; j_call: TRBJ2-7; cdr3_nt: TGTGCCAGCAGGGATGGACAGGGGAACTACGAGCAGTACTTC; cdr3_aa: CASRDGQGNYEQYF
cdr3_length: 16; v_call: TRBV18; d_call: NA; clone_size: NA; j_call: TRBJ1-1; cdr3_nt: TGTGCCAGCTCACCGAGGCTGGGAGGGATGAACACTGAAGCTTTCTTT; cdr3_aa: CASSPRLGGMNTEAFF
cdr3_length: 15; v_call: TRBV24-1; d_call: NA; clone_size: NA; j_call: TRBJ2-1; cdr3_nt: TGTGCCACCCCCGGACAGATTCGCTCCTACAATGAGCAGTTCTTC; cdr3_aa: CATPGQIRSYNEQFF
cdr3_length: 15; v_call: TRBV3-1; d_call: NA; clone_size: few; j_call: TRBJ1-6; cdr3_nt: TGTGCCAGCAGCCAAGTGACCTCGAACAATTCACCCCTCCACTTT; cdr3_aa: CASSQVTSNNSPLHF